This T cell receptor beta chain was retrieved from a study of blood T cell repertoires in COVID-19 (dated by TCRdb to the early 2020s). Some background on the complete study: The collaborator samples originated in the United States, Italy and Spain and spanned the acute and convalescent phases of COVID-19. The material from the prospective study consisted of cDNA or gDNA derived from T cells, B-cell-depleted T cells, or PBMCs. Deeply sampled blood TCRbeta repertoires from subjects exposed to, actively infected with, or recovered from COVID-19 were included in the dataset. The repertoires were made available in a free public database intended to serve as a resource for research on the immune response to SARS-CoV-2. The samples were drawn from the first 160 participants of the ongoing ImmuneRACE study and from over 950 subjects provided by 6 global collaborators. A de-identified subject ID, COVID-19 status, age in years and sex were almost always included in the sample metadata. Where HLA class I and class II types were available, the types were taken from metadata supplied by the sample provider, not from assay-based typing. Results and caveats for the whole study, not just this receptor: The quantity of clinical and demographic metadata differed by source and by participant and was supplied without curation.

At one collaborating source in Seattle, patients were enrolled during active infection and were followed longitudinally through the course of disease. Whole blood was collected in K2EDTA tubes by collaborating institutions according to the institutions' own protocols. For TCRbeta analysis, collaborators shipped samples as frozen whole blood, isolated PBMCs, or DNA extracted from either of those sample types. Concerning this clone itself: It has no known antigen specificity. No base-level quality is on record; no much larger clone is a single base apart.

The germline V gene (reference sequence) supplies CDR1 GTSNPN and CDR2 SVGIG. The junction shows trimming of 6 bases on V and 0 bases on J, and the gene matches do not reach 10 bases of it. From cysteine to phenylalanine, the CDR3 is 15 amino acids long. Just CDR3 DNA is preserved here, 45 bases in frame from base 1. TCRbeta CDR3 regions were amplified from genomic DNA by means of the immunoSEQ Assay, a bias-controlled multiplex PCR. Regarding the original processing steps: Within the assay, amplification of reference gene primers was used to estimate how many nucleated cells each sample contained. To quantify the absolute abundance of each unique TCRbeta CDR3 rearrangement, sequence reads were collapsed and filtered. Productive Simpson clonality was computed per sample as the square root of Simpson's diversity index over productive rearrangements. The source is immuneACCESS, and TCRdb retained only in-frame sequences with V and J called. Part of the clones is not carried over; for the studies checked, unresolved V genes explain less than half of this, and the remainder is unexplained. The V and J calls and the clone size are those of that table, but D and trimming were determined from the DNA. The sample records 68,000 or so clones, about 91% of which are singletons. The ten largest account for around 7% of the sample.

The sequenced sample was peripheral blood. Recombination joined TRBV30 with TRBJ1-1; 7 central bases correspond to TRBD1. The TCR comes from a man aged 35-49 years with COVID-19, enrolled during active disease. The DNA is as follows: TGTGCCTGTCAGCGAGCCGGGACAGTGAACACTGAAGCTTTCTTT. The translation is CACQRAGTVNTEAFF.